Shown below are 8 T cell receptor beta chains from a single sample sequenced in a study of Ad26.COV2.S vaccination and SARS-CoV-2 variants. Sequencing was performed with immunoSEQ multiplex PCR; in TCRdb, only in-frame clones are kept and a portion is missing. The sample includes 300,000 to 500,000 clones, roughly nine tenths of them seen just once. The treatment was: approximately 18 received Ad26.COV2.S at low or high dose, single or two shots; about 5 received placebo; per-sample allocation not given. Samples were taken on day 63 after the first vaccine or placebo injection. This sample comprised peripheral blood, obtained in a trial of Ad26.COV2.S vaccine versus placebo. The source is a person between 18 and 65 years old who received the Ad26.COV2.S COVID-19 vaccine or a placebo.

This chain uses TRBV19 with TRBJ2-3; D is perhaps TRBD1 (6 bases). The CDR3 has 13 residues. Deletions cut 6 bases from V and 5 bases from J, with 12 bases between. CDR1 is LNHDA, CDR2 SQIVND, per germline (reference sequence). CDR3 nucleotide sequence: TGTGCCAGTAGCCATCGGACAGAAGATACGCAGTATTTT. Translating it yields CASSHRTEDTQYF.

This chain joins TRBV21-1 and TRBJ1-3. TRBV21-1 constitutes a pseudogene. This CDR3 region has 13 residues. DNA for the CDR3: TGTGCCAGCTCCGCCGGGTGGGAAAACACCATATATTTT. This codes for CASSAGWENTIYF.

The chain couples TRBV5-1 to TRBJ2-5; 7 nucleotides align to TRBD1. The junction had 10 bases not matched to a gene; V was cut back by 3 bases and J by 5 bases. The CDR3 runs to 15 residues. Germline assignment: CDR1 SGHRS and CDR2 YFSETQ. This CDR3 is CASSSGGKGAETQYF. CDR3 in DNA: TGCGCCAGCAGCTCCGGTGGAAAGGGGGCGGAGACCCAGTACTTC.

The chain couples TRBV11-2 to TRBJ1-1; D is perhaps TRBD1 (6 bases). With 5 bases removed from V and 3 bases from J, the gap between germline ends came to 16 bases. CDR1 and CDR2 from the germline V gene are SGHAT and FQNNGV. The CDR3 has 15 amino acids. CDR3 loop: CASSLLRTDYTEAFF. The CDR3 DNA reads TGTGCCAGCAGCCTACTTAGGACAGACTACACTGAAGCTTTCTTT.

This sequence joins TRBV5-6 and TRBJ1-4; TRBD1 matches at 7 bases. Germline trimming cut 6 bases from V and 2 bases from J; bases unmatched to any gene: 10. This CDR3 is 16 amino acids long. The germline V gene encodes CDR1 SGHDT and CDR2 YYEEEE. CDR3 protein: CASTLNTGATNEKLFF. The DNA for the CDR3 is TGTGCCAGCACTTTAAATACAGGGGCGACTAATGAAAAACTGTTTTTT.

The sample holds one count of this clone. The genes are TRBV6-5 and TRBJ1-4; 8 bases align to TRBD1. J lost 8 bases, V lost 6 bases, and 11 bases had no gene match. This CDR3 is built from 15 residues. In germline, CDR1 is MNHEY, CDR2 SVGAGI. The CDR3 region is CASRRPGGGWEKLFF. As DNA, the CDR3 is TGTGCCAGCAGACGCCCAGGGGGCGGCTGGGAAAAACTGTTTTTT.

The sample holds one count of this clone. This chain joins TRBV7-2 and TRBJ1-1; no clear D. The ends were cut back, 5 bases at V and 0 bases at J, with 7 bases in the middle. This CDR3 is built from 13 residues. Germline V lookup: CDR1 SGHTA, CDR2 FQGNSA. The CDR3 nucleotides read TGTGCCAGCAGCAACCAAATGAACACTGAAGCTTTCTTT. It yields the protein CASSNQMNTEAFF.

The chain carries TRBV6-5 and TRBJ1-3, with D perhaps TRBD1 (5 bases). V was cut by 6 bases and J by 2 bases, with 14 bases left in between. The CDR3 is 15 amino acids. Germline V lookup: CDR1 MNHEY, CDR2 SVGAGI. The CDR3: CASRREGGAGNTIYF. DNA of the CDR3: TGTGCCAGCAGACGCGAAGGAGGGGCTGGAAACACCATATATTTT.